This passage covers 21 T cell receptor beta chains from one sample sequenced in a study of identifying expanded T cells in peripheral blood. TCRdb's copy holds only in-frame clones and misses some; the assay was immunoSEQ multiplex PCR. This table has about 78,000 clones, around four fifths appearing once. Sequenced: blood. The receptors were sampled from a person aged 18 to 70 in good health.

A few counts support this clone. J is TRBJ1-1 and V is TRBV4-3, with D unresolved. Germline loops: CDR1 LGHNA, CDR2 YSLEER. Trimming stripped 1 base from V and 4 bases from J, with 7 bases between. The CDR3 loop spans 13 amino acids. CDR3 in DNA: TGCGCCAGCAGCCAAGTATTGGGCACTGAAGCTTTCTTT. Protein: CASSQVLGTEAFF.

V gene TRBV19 combines with J gene TRBJ1-2; the match to TRBD1 covers 8 bases. With V trimmed by 8 bases and J by 4 bases, 9 bases remained unmatched. The CDR3 consists of 14 residues. Germline V gene sequence: CDR1 LNHDA, CDR2 SQIVND (reference sequence). The CDR3 DNA follows: TGTGCCAGTCTTCCAGGGGGCAGCGGCTATGGCTACACCTTC. This codes for CASLPGGSGYGYTF.

The chain is built from TRBV14 and TRBJ2-1; D is perhaps TRBD2 (5 bases). CDR1 and CDR2 (germline): SGHDN, FVKESK. The CDR3 sequence is 15 residues long. Trimming took off 0 bases at V and 6 bases at J, with 12 bases between the two ends. The CDR3 sequence: CASSQERTWGNEQFF. In DNA, the CDR3 is TGTGCCAGCAGCCAAGAGCGGACTTGGGGCAATGAGCAGTTCTTC.

This clone was seen just once. The chain has TRBV2 and TRBJ2-1, with 8 bases matching TRBD2. This CDR3 region has 16 residues. Germline lookup yields CDR1 SNHLY and CDR2 FYNNEI. V shed 8 bases and J 6 bases; nucleotides not matched to a gene: 15. The CDR3 protein is CASHRDTREGRNEQFF. For the CDR3, the DNA is TGTGCCAGCCACCGGGACACACGGGAGGGACGCAATGAGCAGTTCTTC.

This clone has only one observation. The chain links TRBV19 to TRBJ2-1; weak D call: TRBD2 (6 bases). The CDR3 spans 14 residues. Germline-derived CDR1 and CDR2 are LNHDA and SQIVND (reference sequence). V was pared by 8 bases and J by 3 bases, with 14 bases between. DNA for the CDR3: TGTGCCAGTGGATGGGGGGAGTACTACAATGAGCAGTTCTTC. This codes for CASGWGEYYNEQFF.

This clone was seen a single time. The rearrangement links TRBV7-9 to TRBJ2-7; possibly TRBD2 for D (6 bases). CDR3 length equals 16 residues. CDR1 and CDR2 (germline): SEHNR, FQNEAQ (reference sequence). Trimming stripped 4 bases from V and 2 bases from J, with 18 bases between. The CDR3 loop is CASSSLRAAGTYEQYF. The DNA for the CDR3 is TGTGCCAGCAGCTCCCTACGGGCCGCGGGAACCTACGAGCAGTACTTC.

With regard to this clone: One junction end does not reproduce the germline sequence, and a read error may be involved. The chain uses TRBV6-5 and TRBJ2-5; 11 nucleotides match TRBD2. The CDR3 runs 15 residues. Germline loops: CDR1 MNHEY, CDR2 SVGAGI. The CDR3, as DNA: TGTGCCAGTAGTTTCGGGACTAGCGGAATAGAGACCCAGTACTTC. Its translation is CASSFGTSGIETQYF.

The chain recombines TRBV27 with TRBJ2-7; 7 bases map to TRBD2. This CDR3 has 16 amino acids. J lost 0 bases, V lost 2 bases, and 7 bases had no gene match. Germline V gives CDR1 MNHEY, CDR2 SMNVEV (reference sequence). The CDR3 DNA reads TGTGCCAGCAGTTTAACGCTAGCGGCCAGCTCCTACGAGCAGTACTTC. It is translated as CASSLTLAASSYEQYF.

The chain uses TRBV5-6 and TRBJ2-1; TRBD2 might be the D (5 bases). CDR3 length: 13 amino acids. Trimming removed 0 bases at V and 6 bases at J, with 7 bases between. Germline V gives CDR1 SGHDT, CDR2 YYEEEE. The CDR3 region is CASSLVSGNEQFF. For the CDR3, the DNA is TGTGCCAGCAGCTTGGTGAGCGGCAATGAGCAGTTCTTC.

This CDR3 reads CASSVGGQGSYEQYF. CDR3 DNA sequence: TGTGCCAGCAGCGTAGGTGGACAGGGTTCCTACGAGCAGTACTTC. The chain couples TRBV9 to TRBJ2-7; 8 bases fit TRBD1. The CDR3 runs 15 residues. The trim removed 0 bases at V and 1 base at J, leaving 3 bases unmatched. CDR1 is SGDLS and CDR2 is YYNGEE in the germline V gene.

This clone was seen a few times. The chain couples TRBV28 to TRBJ2-6; D unresolved. V lost 3 bases and J lost 2, with 14 bases in between. Looked up from germline, CDR1 is MDHEN and CDR2 is SYDVKM. This CDR3 has 17 amino acids. In DNA form, the CDR3 reads TGTGCCAGCAGTTTTTTACCCTACAGAACTGGGGCCAACGTCCTGACTTTC. It yields the protein CASSFLPYRTGANVLTF. The whole variable domain, remainder taken from reference TRBV28 and TRBJ2-6, is DVKVTQSSRYLVKRTGEKVFLECVQDMDHENMFWYRQDPGLGLRLIYFSYDVKMKEKGDIPEGYSVSREKKERFSLILESASTNQTSMYLCASSFLPYRTGANVLTFGAGSRLTVL.

The chain joins TRBV28 to TRBJ1-1, with D uncertain. The CDR3 spans 11 residues. In germline, CDR1 is MDHEN, CDR2 SYDVKM. V lost 6 bases to trimming and J lost 2 bases, with 4 bases between them. The CDR3 is CASSPNTEAFF. The CDR3 nucleotides are TGTGCCAGCAGCCCTAACACTGAAGCTTTCTTT. Full variable domain (rest looked up from reference TRBV28 and TRBJ1-1): DVKVTQSSRYLVKRTGEKVFLECVQDMDHENMFWYRQDPGLGLRLIYFSYDVKMKEKGDIPEGYSVSREKKERFSLILESASTNQTSMYLCASSPNTEAFFGQGTRLTVV.

The chain carries TRBV4-2 and TRBJ2-4, with 13 bases fitting TRBD2. CDR3 length: 19 residues. The germline gives CDR1 LGHNA, CDR2 YNFKEQ. V shed 4 bases, J shed 0 bases, and the junction held 9 bases outside the gene matches. The CDR3 DNA follows: TGTGCCAGCAGCCGAGATGGACTAGCGGGAGAGCTAGCCAAAAACATTCAGTACTTC. Its protein product is CASSRDGLAGELAKNIQYF.

V is TRBV11-2 and J is TRBJ2-1; a weak D match, TRBD2 (6 bases). Trimming cost V 2 bases and J 0 bases, with 11 bases left between them. The CDR3 covers 16 residues. Germline V gene lookup returns CDR1 SGHAT and CDR2 FQNNGV. The CDR3 here is CASSLMGGNSYNEQFF. CDR3 bases: TGTGCCAGCAGCTTAATGGGCGGGAACTCCTACAATGAGCAGTTCTTC. The complete variable domain, with remaining parts taken from reference TRBV11-2 and TRBJ2-1, reads EAGVAQSPRYKIIEKRQSVAFWCNPISGHATLYWYQQILGQGPKLLIQFQNNGVVDDSQLPKDRFSAERLKGVDSTLKIQPAKLEDSAVYLCASSLMGGNSYNEQFFGPGTRLTVL.

This sequence joins TRBV6-5 and TRBJ1-3, with D tentatively TRBD1 (5 bases). Germline values: CDR1 MNHEY, CDR2 SVGAGI. The CDR3 spans 14 residues. The V gene lost 6 bases and the J gene lost 4 bases, with 13 bases spanning the gap. The CDR3 nucleotides are TGTGCCAGCAGCCAAGGGGTGATCGGAAACACCATATATTTT. Translation gives CASSQGVIGNTIYF.

The chain recombines TRBV10-3 with TRBJ1-2; no clear D. V was shortened by 3 bases and J by 4 bases, with 6 bases between the two germline ends. This CDR3 spans 12 amino acids. Germline CDR1 reads ENHRY; CDR2 reads SYGVKD. The DNA of the CDR3 is TGTGCCATCAGTGAAGACGGCTATGGCTACACCTTC. Its translation: CAISEDGYGYTF.

V gene TRBV18 combines with J gene TRBJ2-1; D unresolved. CDR1 and CDR2 from the germline V gene are KGHSH and LQKENI. The ends were cut back, 6 bases at V and 7 bases at J, with 16 bases in the middle. The CDR3 length is 14 residues. In DNA, the CDR3 is TGTGCCAGCTCCAGAGCTCTCACGAGGAATGAGCAGTTCTTC. Amino acids: CASSRALTRNEQFF.

This clone was observed a handful of times. The genes are TRBV28 and TRBJ1-1, with D possibly TRBD1 on 5 matching bases. Germline CDR1 MDHEN, CDR2 SYDVKM. Trimming cost V 7 bases and J 1 base, with 10 bases left between them. CDR3 length: 13 amino acids. The CDR3 region is CASKNQGNTEAFF. The DNA for the CDR3 is TGTGCCAGCAAAAATCAGGGGAACACTGAAGCTTTCTTT.

V and J are TRBV5-6 and TRBJ2-5, with D perhaps matching TRBD1 or TRBD2 (5 bases each). Germline-derived CDR1 and CDR2 are SGHDT and YYEEEE. V shed 0 bases and J shed 5 bases, with 11 bases lying between them. This CDR3 has 14 amino acids. CDR3 region: CASSLVGGRETQYF. CDR3 bases: TGTGCCAGCAGCTTGGTTGGGGGTAGGGAGACCCAGTACTTC.

The table lists this clone with a count of one. V is TRBV28 and J is TRBJ1-1; no definite D call. CDR3 length: 11 residues. Germline-derived CDR1 and CDR2 are MDHEN and SYDVKM. Trimming cost V 6 bases and J 1 base, with 3 bases left between them. CDR3 residues: CASRGNTEAFF. For the CDR3, the DNA is TGTGCCAGCAGGGGGAACACTGAAGCTTTCTTT. Full variable domain (missing parts from reference TRBV28 and TRBJ1-1): DVKVTQSSRYLVKRTGEKVFLECVQDMDHENMFWYRQDPGLGLRLIYFSYDVKMKEKGDIPEGYSVSREKKERFSLILESASTNQTSMYLCASRGNTEAFFGQGTRLTVV.

This rearrangement joins TRBV7-3 to TRBJ2-1; D could derive from TRBD1 or TRBD2 (5 bases each). V was pared by 1 base and J by 3 bases, with 16 bases between. The length of the CDR3 is 17 residues. Germline CDR1 SGHTA, CDR2 FQGTGA. The chain's CDR3 is CASSLRGGQGNYNEQFF. In DNA, the CDR3 is TGTGCCAGCAGCTTAAGGGGCGGGCAGGGCAACTACAATGAGCAGTTCTTC.